Listed below are T cell receptor beta chains from one sample, sequenced in a study of shared clonotypes between healthy human individuals. The data were produced by immunoSEQ multiplex PCR, yet TCRdb's version contains in-frame clones alone and is incomplete. The sample shows about 490,000 clones, approximately 78% of them seen only once. Sequences were obtained from PBMCs. Source of these receptors: a woman in her thirties or forties in good health. Some clones in this sample may be carry-over from other donors' samples. Each CDR3 is given with its conserved first and last residue. The D gene is left open where the match is weak. A clone size is listed for some rows: how often the clone was seen (once, few, many), or a class if it is expanded.

v_call: TRBV5-1; j_call: TRBJ2-4; d_call: -; clone_size: -; cdr3_nt: TGCGCCAGCAGCTTGGGGACAGAAAACATTCAGTACTTC; cdr3_aa: CASSLGTENIQYF
v_call: TRBV5-1; j_call: TRBJ2-1; d_call: TRBD1; clone_size: -; cdr3_nt: TGCGCCAGCAGCTCGGGACAGGGAATCAATGAGCAGTTCTTC; cdr3_aa: CASSSGQGINEQFF
v_call: TRBV30; j_call: TRBJ2-1; d_call: -; clone_size: -; cdr3_nt: TGTGCCTGGAGTGTTGGGAATGAGCAGTTCTTC; cdr3_aa: CAWSVGNEQFF
v_call: TRBV5-1; j_call: TRBJ2-1; d_call: TRBD2; clone_size: once; cdr3_nt: TGCGCCAGCAGCTTGATCCAGCGGGACTCCTACAATGAGCAGTTCTTC; cdr3_aa: CASSLIQRDSYNEQFF
v_call: TRBV28; j_call: TRBJ1-5; d_call: -; clone_size: few; cdr3_nt: TGTGCCAGCACCTTTTCTGGACAGTCACATCAGCCCCAGCATTTT; cdr3_aa: CASTFSGQSHQPQHF
v_call: TRBV4-3; j_call: TRBJ1-3; d_call: -; clone_size: -; cdr3_nt: TGCGCCAGCAGCCAAGAGGGGGGAAACACCATATATTTT; cdr3_aa: CASSQEGGNTIYF
v_call: TRBV2; j_call: TRBJ1-2; d_call: TRBD1; clone_size: -; cdr3_nt: TGTGCCAGCACCCGGGACAGGGTAGGGGTGGGCTATGGCTACACCTTC; cdr3_aa: CASTRDRVGVGYGYTF
v_call: TRBV5-4; j_call: TRBJ2-1; d_call: TRBD2; clone_size: -; cdr3_nt: TGTGCCAGCAGCTACCTAGCGGGAGCCGTTGAGCAGTTCTTC; cdr3_aa: CASSYLAGAVEQFF
v_call: TRBV28; j_call: TRBJ1-2; d_call: -; clone_size: -; cdr3_nt: TGTGCCAGCAGTTTAGGTGGCTATGGCTACACCTTC; cdr3_aa: CASSLGGYGYTF
v_call: TRBV18; j_call: TRBJ2-7; d_call: TRBD2; clone_size: -; cdr3_nt: TGTGCCAGCTCACCACGGGCGGGAGAGGGCGAGCAGTACTTC; cdr3_aa: CASSPRAGEGEQYF
v_call: TRBV28; j_call: TRBJ2-2; d_call: -; clone_size: -; cdr3_nt: TGTGCCAGCAGTTTTCCGACCGGGACACAGAACACCGGGGAGCTGTTTTTT; cdr3_aa: CASSFPTGTQNTGELFF
v_call: TRBV4-3; j_call: TRBJ2-7; d_call: -; clone_size: -; cdr3_nt: TGCGCCAGCAGCCAAGAAGCCGGGGGCTCCTACGAGCAGTACTTC; cdr3_aa: CASSQEAGGSYEQYF
v_call: TRBV10-3; j_call: TRBJ2-3; d_call: -; clone_size: -; cdr3_nt: TGTGCCATCAGGCCCGTCACCAACGAAGATACGCAGTATTTT; cdr3_aa: CAIRPVTNEDTQYF
v_call: TRBV11-2; j_call: TRBJ2-1; d_call: TRBD2; clone_size: -; cdr3_nt: TGTGCCAGCAGCGCACCGGGGGGTCACAATGAGCAGTTCTTC; cdr3_aa: CASSAPGGHNEQFF
v_call: TRBV29-1; j_call: TRBJ2-2; d_call: -; clone_size: -; cdr3_nt: TGCAGCGCTAAAGATTATCCGAACACCGGGGAGCTGTTTTTT; cdr3_aa: CSAKDYPNTGELFF
v_call: TRBV9; j_call: TRBJ1-2; d_call: -; clone_size: -; cdr3_nt: TGTGCCAGCAGCCCCCGCCCCTCCTACTATGGCTACACCTTC; cdr3_aa: CASSPRPSYYGYTF
v_call: TRBV10-1; j_call: TRBJ1-1; d_call: TRBD1; clone_size: many; cdr3_nt: TGCGCCAGCAGTGAAAGAGGGACAGGTGAAGCTTTCTTT; cdr3_aa: CASSERGTGEAFF
v_call: TRBV29-1; j_call: TRBJ2-1; d_call: -; clone_size: few; cdr3_nt: TGCAGCGTGCTCTCTAGCGAGAGCTCCTACAATGAGCAGTTCTTC; cdr3_aa: CSVLSSESSYNEQFF
v_call: TRBV10-2; j_call: TRBJ1-1; d_call: TRBD1; clone_size: -; cdr3_nt: TGCGCCAGCAAATCACAGGGGGCTGGAACTGAAGCTTTCTTT; cdr3_aa: CASKSQGAGTEAFF